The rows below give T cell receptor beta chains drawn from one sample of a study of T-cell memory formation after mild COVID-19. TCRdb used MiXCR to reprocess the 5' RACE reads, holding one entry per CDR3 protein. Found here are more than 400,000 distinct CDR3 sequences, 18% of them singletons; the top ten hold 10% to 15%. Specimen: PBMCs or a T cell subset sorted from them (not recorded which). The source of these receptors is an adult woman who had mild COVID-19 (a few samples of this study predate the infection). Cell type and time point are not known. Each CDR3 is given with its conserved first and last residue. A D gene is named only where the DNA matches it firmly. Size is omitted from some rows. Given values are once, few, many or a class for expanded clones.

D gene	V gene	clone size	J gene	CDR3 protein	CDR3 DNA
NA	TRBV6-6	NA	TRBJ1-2	CASSPSLHYGYTF	TGTGCCAGCAGTCCCTCCCTCCACTATGGCTACACCTTC
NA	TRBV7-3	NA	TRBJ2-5	CASSLGGAEKTQYF	TGTGCCAGCAGCTTAGGGGGGGCCGAGAAGACCCAGTACTTC
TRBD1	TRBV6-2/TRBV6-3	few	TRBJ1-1	CASRRHSGTEALAFF	TGTGCCAGCAGGAGACACTCCGGGACAGAAGCGCTTGCTTTCTTT
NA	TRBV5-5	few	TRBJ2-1	CASSFGLFNEQFF	TGTGCCAGCAGCTTTGGGCTCTTCAATGAGCAGTTCTTC
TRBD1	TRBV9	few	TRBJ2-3	CASSVGVRGPYTDTQYF	TGTGCCAGCAGCGTAGGGGTAAGGGGGCCCTACACAGATACGCAGTATTTT
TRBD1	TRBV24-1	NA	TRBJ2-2	CATSDPGTENTGELFF	TGTGCCACCAGTGATCCCGGGACAGAGAACACCGGGGAGCTGTTTTTT
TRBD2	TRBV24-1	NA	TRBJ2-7	CATSWGGAGPYEQYF	TGTGCCACCAGTTGGGGGGGAGCCGGCCCCTACGAGCAGTACTTC
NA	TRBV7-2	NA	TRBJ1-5	CASSTQKGSNQPQHF	TGTGCCAGCAGCACCCAAAAAGGTAGCAATCAGCCCCAGCATTTT
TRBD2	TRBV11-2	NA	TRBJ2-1	CASSSLRGLAPNEQFF	TGTGCCAGCAGCTCCCTGAGGGGACTAGCTCCCAATGAGCAGTTCTTC
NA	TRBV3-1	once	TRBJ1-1	CASSHQQGNTEAFF	TGTGCCAGCAGCCACCAACAGGGGAACACTGAAGCTTTCTTT
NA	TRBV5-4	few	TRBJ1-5	CASSLVWGMGNQPQHF	TGTGCCAGCAGCTTGGTTTGGGGAATGGGCAATCAGCCCCAGCATTTT
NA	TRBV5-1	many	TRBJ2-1	CASTGGVLYNEQFF	TGCGCCAGCACCGGAGGGGTCCTTTACAATGAGCAGTTCTTC
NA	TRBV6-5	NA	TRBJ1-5	CASSYQGTPYSNQPQHF	TGTGCCAGCAGTTACCAGGGGACACCTTATAGCAATCAGCCCCAGCATTTT
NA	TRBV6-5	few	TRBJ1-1	CASSYLEGTEAFF	TGTGCCAGCAGTTACTTAGAGGGGACTGAAGCTTTCTTT
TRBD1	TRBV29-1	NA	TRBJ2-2	CSVEAEGQGKPWATGELFF	TGCAGCGTTGAGGCTGAAGGACAGGGGAAACCCTGGGCCACCGGGGAGCTGTTTTTT
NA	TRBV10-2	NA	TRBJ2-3	CASHSAVITDTQYF	TGCGCCAGCCATTCAGCGGTGATCACAGATACGCAGTATTTT
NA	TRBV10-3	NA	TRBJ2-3	CAISPSTDTQYF	TGTGCCATTTCGCCTAGCACAGATACGCAGTATTTT
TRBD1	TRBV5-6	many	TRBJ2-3	CASSSLGQGATDTQYF	TGTGCCAGCAGCTCCTTGGGACAGGGGGCTACAGATACGCAGTATTTT
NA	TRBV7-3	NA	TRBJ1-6	CASSLTGMGSPLHF	TGTGCCAGCAGCTTAACCGGGATGGGGTCACCCCTCCACTTT
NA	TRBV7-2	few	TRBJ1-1	CASSLSSLAYTEAFF	TGTGCCAGCAGCTTAAGTTCGTTGGCGTACACTGAAGCTTTCTTT
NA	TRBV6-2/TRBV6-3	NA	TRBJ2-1	CASSPFAGLNNEQFF	TGTGCCAGCAGTCCTTTCGCGGGCCTAAACAATGAGCAGTTCTTC
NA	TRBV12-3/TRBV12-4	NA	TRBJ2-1	CASSWPSRSDEQFF	TGTGCCAGCAGTTGGCCTAGCAGATCCGATGAGCAGTTCTTC
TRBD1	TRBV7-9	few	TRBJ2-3	CASSSPGTDPSTDTQYF	TGTGCCAGCAGCTCGCCAGGGACAGACCCTAGCACAGATACGCAGTATTTT
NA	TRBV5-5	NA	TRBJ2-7	CASSPIPGSVYEQYF	TGTGCCAGCAGCCCCATACCGGGATCGGTTTACGAGCAGTACTTC
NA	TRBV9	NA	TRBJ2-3	CASSVGALPGRTDTQYF	TGTGCCAGCAGCGTAGGAGCCCTCCCTGGCCGGACAGATACGCAGTATTTT
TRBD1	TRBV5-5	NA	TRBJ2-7	CASSYPTGGEQYF	TGTGCCAGCAGCTACCCGACAGGGGGCGAGCAGTACTTC
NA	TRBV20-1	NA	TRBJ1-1	CSAKSGFTEAFF	TGCAGTGCTAAGTCAGGGTTCACTGAAGCTTTCTTT
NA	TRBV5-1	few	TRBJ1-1	CASSVTGTEAFF	TGCGCCAGCAGCGTGACAGGTACTGAAGCTTTCTTT